The sequence of this TCR beta chain was determined in a study of siplizumab effects on memory and regulatory T cells. Some clones are missing from TCRdb's copy, which holds only in-frame ones; the method was immunoSEQ multiplex PCR. The repertoire holds 92,000 or so clones, 90% seen once, with approximately 15% in the top ten. V shed 6 bases and J shed 6 bases, with 12 bases lying between them. Germline V gives CDR1 MNHEY, CDR2 SVGAGI. The CDR3 is made up of 13 amino acids. A remark on this clone: No antigen is known for it.

Study-wide results and limits: Memory cells seemed less diverse than naive T cells, which also seemed major contributors to the alloresponse. Mappable alloreactive CD4+ clones came from Treg cells 60% to 80% of the time on average with siplizumab, against about 25% in controls.

The chain has TRBV6-5 and TRBJ2-1; possible D gene TRBD2, 5 bases. The TCR was taken from a human donor in good health. The sequencing sample was made of CD4+ T cells sorted from blood. Written as DNA, the CDR3 is TGTGCCAGCAGCTCCTGGACTGGCAATGAGCAGTTCTTC. Protein product: CASSSWTGNEQFF.